This TCR beta chain originates from a study of cytomegalovirus exposure and HLA in healthy donors (TCRdb year 2017). For the wider study: According to an earlier analysis of a few hundred of the donors, 200 million or so T cells yielded approximately 120 million unique TCR beta sequences and more than 250 Gb of sequence data. On average, 235,054 unique TCR beta nucleotide sequences were sequenced per donor among 398 genotyped donors of the cohort, with roughly 18% of those sequences being non-productive. Class I and class II HLA loci were covered by the typing at four-digit resolution. High-throughput TCR immunosequencing, statistical association of individual TCRs with disease status, and machine learning were combined to predict cytomegalovirus infection status. Using immunosequencing, the study profiled T cell repertoires from around 680 subjects and related those repertoires to cytomegalovirus serostatus. All discovery cohort repertoires had been generated using a single sequencing platform. Donor age, sex, ethnicity and CMV serostatus were compiled alongside the repertoire data. The study aimed to test whether signatures of past pathogen exposure could be identified by cataloging public T cell receptors. Rather than drawing on any new phenotypic data, the later analysis identified candidate immune exposures from TCR beta sequences and the way those sequences occurred across donors. In addition to the first cohort of 666 subjects, a separate validation cohort of 130 or so different subjects was used. The genetic ancestry cluster associated with self-reported Caucasian donors included 70% to 85% of the 398 genotyped donors. In an earlier analysis of 550 to 700 of the donors, high-throughput TCR beta sequencing was used to judge whether each TCR beta V gene segment behaved as functional or pseudogenic. The number of donors typed differed by locus, with about 629-630 for A, B, C, DRB1 and DQB1, 522 for DQA1, 600 to 610 for DPA1, and 400 to 490 for DPB1. Because of strong linkage in the cohort, roughly five DR-DQ haplotypes were treated as single units for association and clustering. A later genetic analysis took genome-wide SNP genotypes for about 60% of the roughly 670 donors and used that subset as a discovery cohort. An early release that covered roughly 600 HLA-typed donors contained 300 to 350 gigabases of sequencing data and 80 million or so unique TCR sequences. To study patterns of TCR occurrence, a later analysis re-analyzed previously published TCR beta repertoires from 550 to 800 donors and added high-resolution HLA genotyping. Summary of the overall study and its limitations: In this cohort, only TCR beta chains were sequenced, and detectable features were limited by the absence of alpha or paired-chain data. The presence/absence analyses assumed that sequencing depth was roughly uniform across donors, and that assumption may not be true. In a later analysis, about 16,000 TCR beta sequences were associated with specific HLA alleles at a false discovery rate of 0.05. Most TCR sequences were observed very rarely across donors, whereas some public TCRs were present in many individuals. In a later analysis, TCR association rates were found to vary across HLA loci, with the most associated TCRs seen for DRB1 alleles and the fewest for HLA-C alleles. The authors suggested that the approach could potentially be generalized to other disease states and immunological phenotypes. Because HLA typing was missing for some donors at each locus, association tests included only the typed subset. In an earlier analysis of approximately 600 of the donors, most TCR beta V segments were observed in productive rearrangements about 90% or about 30% of the time, broadly matching IMGT annotations. Several of the top co-occurrence clusters appeared to be linked to parvovirus B19, influenza, CMV and Epstein-Barr virus, according to a later analysis. In vitro tests confirmed that a few of the cytomegalovirus-associated TCR beta chains recognize cytomegalovirus antigens. The only immune exposure information available for the cohort was CMV serostatus. Linkage disequilibrium might explain the correlated functional status among segregating V segments, but an unknown experimental factor could not be excluded. When HLA alleles, especially DR and DQ, strongly co-occurred, attributing TCR associations to individual alleles was difficult. A later analysis found that most CMV-associated TCR beta chains appeared HLA-restricted, with HLA associations seemingly driven largely by CMV exposure. The earlier analysis of approximately 560 of the donors excluded 15 to 20 rarely observed V segments, including chromosome 9 orphons, because counts were too low. In a later analysis, HLA-associated TCR beta chains showed more clonal expansion and lower generation probabilities than non-associated chains that were equally common. In a later genetic analysis, a missense DCLRE1C variant was associated with V-gene and J-gene trimming of TCR beta chains, and the association was replicated in an independent cohort. A further reported finding was that TCR beta sequences accurately predicted the HLA-A and HLA-B alleles for most subjects in the first cohort. A later genetic analysis reported fewer N-insertions in productive TCRs among donors in an Asian-associated ancestry cluster than the 666-donor mean. In the study, roughly 160 TCR beta chains were listed as associated with cytomegalovirus. A cluster of highly shared sequence variants was judged likely to represent a technical artifact of the sequencing pipeline. In both the original and validation cohorts, the classifier was reported to diagnose cytomegalovirus status with high specificity and sensitivity.

The protocol used for the library was the immunoSEQ multiplex PCR assay. The multiplex PCR relied on a mix of 60 forward primers for TCR Vbeta segments and 13 reverse primers for TCR Jbeta segments. The CDR3 region of rearranged TCR beta genes was amplified from genomic DNA by a multiplex PCR assay. The Illumina HiSeq System was used to sequence the amplified TCR beta libraries as 87-base-pair reads. The authors' pipeline ran thus. A later analysis counted about 80 million unique TCR beta chains across the 666 repertoires, and 9.5 million to 11 million of these chains were shared by at least two donors. A nearest-neighbor algorithm error-corrected the raw reads and collapsed the reads into unique sequences, merging closely related sequences to remove PCR and sequencing errors. CDR3 sequences were aligned to IMGT reference sequences to assign V, D and J gene segments. For a sequence to be retained, a match of at least six nucleotides to both a V gene segment and a J gene segment was required. Rearrangements were called productive when the CDR3 lacked stop codons and stayed in frame with V and J; all others were non-productive. Following IMGT convention, CDR3 was defined as the stretch from the second conserved V-encoded cysteine up to the conserved J-encoded phenylalanine. The earlier analysis of fewer than 700 of the donors excluded sequences that lacked an unambiguous match to a single V gene segment. In an earlier analysis of 587 of the donors, V segments were called functional above 56.7% productive rearrangements and were called segregating when the between-donor standard deviation exceeded 5%. A statistical classification framework was built for diagnosing cytomegalovirus status from the catalog of TCR beta chain sequences. In a later analysis, TCR nucleotide sequences were compared against IMGT/GENE-DB human TR gene sequences so that V and J genes could be assigned. In a later analysis, CDR3 sequences and most-parsimonious VDJ recombination scenarios were assigned using the TCRdist pipeline. A later analysis defined each TCR beta chain by its CDR3 amino acid sequence plus V-gene family, and excluded reads lacking a unique V-gene family. As a way to deal with suspected cross-contamination and a sequencing artifact, a later analysis dropped 450 to 600 nucleotide sequences that were highly shared and had low generation probability. In a later analysis, a clonal expansion index was calculated for each public chain from normalized within-repertoire ranks of inferred template counts. In a later analysis, generation probabilities were computed with a VDJ recombination model fitted to out-of-frame rearrangements, and the resulting probabilities were checked against IGoR. A later analysis scored TCR-TCR, TCR-HLA and TCR-CMV co-occurrence with hypergeometric tests, applying a repertoire-size bias correction to TCR pairs. A later analysis estimated false discovery rates by permuting HLA or CMV assignments 20 times. In a later analysis, co-occurring TCRs were grouped using DBSCAN, with TCRdist sequence similarity added in when clustering inside HLA-allele-positive subsets. Co-occurrence clustering excluded repertoires with fewer than 30,000 or more than 120,000 public chains, plus five with anomalous nucleotide sharing. TCRdb retrieved this table from immuneACCESS and kept in-frame rearrangements only. Not all clones are present; in checked studies, unresolved V genes account for under half, and no reason is known for the remainder. V and J calls and clone size follow that table, whereas D and trimming were derived from the DNA. In this sample the table shows under 200,000 clones, roughly 80% of which occur a single time. The leading ten clones occupy about 2% of the sample.

In regard to this clone: This clone's antigen is unknown. The record has no base qualities; no much larger clone is one base away.

In total, just over 650 healthy bone marrow donors made up the cohort. At the time of sampling, every cohort member was nominally healthy, though immune exposures that went unrecorded were likely present. CMV serostatus was recorded as positive for roughly 300 and negative for about 50% of the 666 cohort members, whereas no CMV serostatus was recorded for the donor in question. A peripheral blood sample was collected from each donor, and TCR beta sequencing was performed on peripheral blood mononuclear cells. Genomic DNA was extracted from the blood cell samples with the Qiagen DNeasy Blood Extraction Kit. This sequence originates from a human donor in good health. Sequences were obtained from PBMCs.

This receptor has the CDR3 CASSPDRGFGNIQYF. The DNA is TGTGCCAGCAGCCCGGACAGGGGGTTCGGTAACATTCAGTACTTC. The rearrangement joined TRBV7-9 to TRBJ2-4, with 10 bases matching TRBD1. Including the terminal cysteine and phenylalanine, the CDR3 comprises 15 residues. Just CDR3 DNA is preserved here, 45 bases in frame from base 1. Reading the germline V gene (reference sequence) gives CDR1 SEHNR and CDR2 FQNEAQ. Trimming takes 5 bases off V and 7 bases off J; junction bases not matched to a gene: 8.